The 23 T cell receptor beta chains below come from one sample, sequenced in a study of control samples from healthy donors and cancer patients. Clones were sequenced by immunoSEQ multiplex PCR, and TCRdb holds only the in-frame ones, with some missing. The sample lists 130,000 to 150,000 clones, about 90% occurring once. Sequencing input: blood. These receptors were taken from a man in his thirties or forties in good health.

The rearrangement links TRBV28 to TRBJ1-2, with a tentative D call TRBD1 (6 bases). Trimming shortened V by 7 bases and J by 8 bases, and 14 bases separated the two germline ends. The CDR3 contains 12 residues. The germline V gene encodes CDR1 MDHEN and CDR2 SYDVKM. CDR3 sequence (DNA): TGTGCCAGCAACGGGACACCTGGAGGCTACACCTTC. It translates to CASNGTPGGYTF.

J is TRBJ1-4 and V is TRBV5-8; the D is unclear. Germline CDR1 reads SGHTS; CDR2 reads YDEGEE. The CDR3 loop spans 16 amino acids. Trimming pared 2 bases from V and 0 bases from J, leaving 11 bases between. The CDR3 DNA is TGTGCCAGCAGCTTCGGCGGGGTTACAACTAATGAAAAACTGTTTTTT. Translated, it gives CASSFGGVTTNEKLFF.

CDR3 nucleotide sequence: TGTGCCAGCAGTTACAGCCAGGGCCGATACGAGCAGTACTTC. It is translated as CASSYSQGRYEQYF. The chain is built from TRBV28 and TRBJ2-7; TRBD1 is a possible D gene (5 bases). Germline CDR1 MDHEN, CDR2 SYDVKM. CDR3 size: 14 residues. V was clipped by 4 bases and J by 4 bases, with 14 bases between them.

The rearrangement links TRBV3-1 (or the pseudogene TRBV3-2) to TRBJ2-3, with 7 bases fitting TRBD2. CDR3 length: 12 amino acids. Germline V lookup: CDR1 LGHDT, CDR2 YNNKEL (reference sequence). V lost 4 bases and J lost 8; bases outside the gene matches: 3. The CDR3 here is CASSRVAGTQYF. The CDR3 bases are TGTGCCAGCAGCCGGGTAGCGGGTACGCAGTATTTT.

The chain combines TRBV5-1 with TRBJ2-4; the match to TRBD2 covers 7 bases. J gave up 2 bases and V 4 bases, and 6 bases lay outside the gene matches. Germline V gene lookup returns CDR1 SGHRS and CDR2 YFSETQ. The CDR3 extends over 15 amino acids. In nucleotides, the CDR3 is TGCGCCAGCAGCCGGGAGGTTGATTCCAAAAACATTCAGTACTTC. Protein sequence: CASSREVDSKNIQYF.

This clone appeared once. The chain recombines TRBV10-2 with TRBJ2-7; a weak D match, TRBD1 (5 bases). CDR1 and CDR2 from the germline V gene are WSHSY and SAAADI. This CDR3 comprises 12 residues. V shed 2 bases and J shed 6 bases, with 8 bases lying between them. CDR3 amino acids: CASSEMGLEQYF. The CDR3 region has the DNA TGCGCCAGCAGTGAGATGGGGCTCGAGCAGTACTTC.

V usage is TRBV5-1 and J usage is TRBJ1-2; tentatively, D is TRBD1 (6 bases). This CDR3 spans 14 amino acids. The germline V gene encodes CDR1 SGHRS and CDR2 YFSETQ. Trimming removed 1 base at V and 4 bases at J, with 11 bases between. The CDR3 protein is CASSLRDTSYGYTF. The CDR3 DNA reads as TGCGCCAGCAGCTTGAGGGACACCTCCTATGGCTACACCTTC.

In its sample, this clone was seen a few times. The chain is built from TRBV30 and TRBJ2-7, with 8 bases lining up with TRBD1. Germline CDR1 is GTSNPN and CDR2 is SVGIG (reference sequence). CDR3 length: 13 amino acids. CDR3 sequence (DNA): TGTGCGACCGGGACAGGAGGGCCCTACGAGCAGTACTTC. The encoded protein is CATGTGGPYEQYF.

The chain uses TRBV11-1 and TRBJ2-3; a weak D match, TRBD2 (7 bases). Germline values: CDR1 SGHAT, CDR2 FQDESV (reference sequence). The CDR3 length is 16 residues. Trimming shortened V by 2 bases and J by 0 bases, and 12 bases separated the two germline ends. CDR3 amino acids: CASSLPRGASTDTQYF. The CDR3 coding sequence is TGTGCCAGCAGCTTACCCCGGGGGGCTAGCACAGATACGCAGTATTTT.

Note on this clone: The same CDR3 arises from other DNA sequences in this sample as well. V and J are TRBV6-1 and TRBJ2-7, with TRBD1 matching 9 bases. The germline V gene has CDR1 MNHNS and CDR2 SASEGT. Losses at the gene ends were 2 bases for V and 4 bases for J; bases not matched to a gene: 6. This CDR3 is 15 amino acids long. The CDR3 region has the DNA TGTGCCAGCAGTGAAACCTGGACAGGGGATTACGAGCAGTACTTC. This translates into CASSETWTGDYEQYF.

The chain combines TRBV3-1 (or the pseudogene TRBV3-2) with TRBJ1-3; D call uncertain. The germline CDR1 and CDR2 sequences are LGHDT and YNNKEL (reference sequence). There are 16 residues in the CDR3. V lost 2 bases and J 2 bases, leaving 13 bases between the germline ends. The CDR3 coding sequence is TGTGCCAGCAGCCAAAAAATCGCGCAGGCTGGAAACACCATATATTTT. This codes for CASSQKIAQAGNTIYF.

V gene TRBV28 combines with J gene TRBJ1-3; the D gene is possibly TRBD1 (6 bases). Germline V lookup: CDR1 MDHEN, CDR2 SYDVKM. The V end was cut by 8 bases, the J end by 2 bases, with 16 bases between. This CDR3 has 15 amino acids. CDR3: CASGSQGDAGNTIYF. The CDR3 DNA follows: TGTGCCAGCGGATCACAGGGAGACGCTGGAAACACCATATATTTT.

This chain joins TRBV3-1 (or the pseudogene TRBV3-2) and TRBJ2-1, with 9 bases fitting TRBD2. After removal of 0 bases from V and 4 bases from J, the junction contained 10 bases not matched to a gene. Germline CDR1 is LGHDT and CDR2 is YNNKEL (reference sequence). The CDR3 sequence is 18 residues long. CDR3: CASSQDTSGRPLYNEQFF. The CDR3 coding sequence is TGTGCCAGCAGCCAAGATACTAGCGGGCGCCCTCTTTACAATGAGCAGTTCTTC.

V is TRBV5-6 and J is TRBJ2-3, with 7 bases identical to TRBD2. CDR3 length equals 14 residues. Germline assignment: CDR1 SGHDT and CDR2 YYEEEE. After removal of 10 bases from V and 1 base from J, the junction contained 9 bases not matched to a gene. CDR3 protein: CASQGRARTDTQYF. The CDR3 bases are TGTGCCTCGCAAGGGAGGGCGCGCACAGATACGCAGTATTTT.

This chain links TRBV5-1 with TRBJ2-7; D remains ambiguous. The CDR3 sequence is 13 residues long. V was clipped by 0 bases and J by 2 bases, with 6 bases between them. Germline CDR1 reads SGHRS; CDR2 reads YFSETQ. CDR3 residues: CASSLEYAYEQYF. The CDR3, as DNA: TGCGCCAGCAGCTTGGAATATGCCTACGAGCAGTACTTC.

This chain links TRBV24-1 with TRBJ1-4; D unclear. Germline loops: CDR1 KGHDR, CDR2 SFDVKD. CDR3 length: 14 residues. V lost 3 bases to trimming and J lost 8 bases, with 12 bases between them. The CDR3 DNA reads as TGTGCCACCAGTGATACGGACGAAGGGGAAAAACTGTTTTTT. Amino acid sequence: CATSDTDEGEKLFF.

This chain connects TRBV6-5 to TRBJ1-1; a weak D match, TRBD1 (5 bases). This CDR3 has 14 residues. The germline V gene encodes CDR1 MNHEY and CDR2 SVGAGI. The V end lost 6 bases, the J end lost 11 bases, and 22 bases lay between the germline ends. The chain's CDR3 is CASSSPRDPRRAFF. Written as DNA, the CDR3 is TGTGCCAGCAGCTCCCCCCGGGACCCTCGTCGCGCTTTCTTT.

This CDR3 is CASSPGTGLREKLFF. CDR3 nucleotide sequence: TGTGCCAGCAGCCCCGGGACCGGTCTTCGGGAAAAACTGTTTTTT. V and J are TRBV5-4 and TRBJ1-4; D possibly corresponds to TRBD1 (5 bases). The V gene's germline CDR1 is SGHNT and CDR2 YYREEE (reference sequence). The CDR3 length is 15 residues. V dropped 4 bases and J dropped 8 bases, with 18 bases sitting between them.

The chain couples TRBV7-9 to TRBJ2-7, with D hard to call. This CDR3 comprises 12 residues. Trimming took off 2 bases at V and 3 bases at J, with 5 bases between the two ends. Germline lookup yields CDR1 SEHNR and CDR2 FQNEAQ (reference sequence). The CDR3 sequence: CASSLSGYEQYF. The CDR3 bases are TGTGCCAGCAGCTTATCAGGCTACGAGCAGTACTTC.

J is TRBJ1-2 and V is TRBV27; the D is unclear. There are 13 residues in the CDR3. Trimming pared 5 bases from V and 4 bases from J, leaving 11 bases between. Per germline, CDR1 MNHEY and CDR2 SMNVEV (reference sequence). CDR3 residues: CASSQTSSYGYTF. The CDR3 DNA reads as TGTGCCAGCAGTCAGACAAGTTCCTATGGCTACACCTTC.

The chain is built from TRBV28 and TRBJ2-1; 13 bases are shared with TRBD2. Trimming cost V 4 bases and J 0 bases; bases outside gene matches: 6. Germline assignment: CDR1 MDHEN and CDR2 SYDVKM. CDR3 length: 18 residues. This CDR3 reads CASSSGGLAGSSYNEQFF. The CDR3 DNA sequence: TGTGCCAGCAGTTCAGGGGGACTAGCGGGGAGCTCCTACAATGAGCAGTTCTTC. The entire variable domain, with the rest obtained from reference TRBV28 and TRBJ2-1, is as follows: DVKVTQSSRYLVKRTGEKVFLECVQDMDHENMFWYRQDPGLGLRLIYFSYDVKMKEKGDIPEGYSVSREKKERFSLILESASTNQTSMYLCASSSGGLAGSSYNEQFFGPGTRLTVL.

V gene TRBV2 combines with J gene TRBJ2-7, with D uncertain. V shed 6 bases and J shed 0 bases, with 12 bases lying between them. The CDR3 is 14 amino acids. CDR1 SNHLY and CDR2 FYNNEI come from the germline V gene. CDR3 DNA: TGTGCCAGCAGCACCATAGAGAGCTCCTACGAGCAGTACTTC. Protein product: CASSTIESSYEQYF.

This chain joins TRBV24-1 and TRBJ1-5; D ambiguous. Trimming shortened V by 3 bases and J by 8 bases, and 13 bases separated the two germline ends. In germline, CDR1 is KGHDR, CDR2 SFDVKD. This CDR3 is built from 14 residues. CDR3 sequence: CATSDRVGLKPQHF. CDR3 in DNA: TGTGCCACCAGTGATAGGGTGGGCTTAAAGCCCCAGCATTTT.